Listed here are 10 T cell receptor beta chains from one sample, sequenced in a study of T cell changes during pregnancy in multiple sclerosis. Repertoires were generated with immunoSEQ multiplex PCR, while TCRdb's copy carries only in-frame clones and drops some. The sample consists of approximately 68,000 clones, 91% of them appearing once. Sequenced here: peripheral blood, sampled in the third trimester of pregnancy. The receptors shown here come from a female donor in good health, enrolled as a control in a pregnancy study.

This chain links TRBV5-6 with TRBJ1-2, with 8 bases fitting TRBD1. CDR3 length: 14 amino acids. With V trimmed by 2 bases and J by 1 base, 1 base remained unmatched. Germline V CDR1 and CDR2: SGHDT, YYEEEE. CDR3 in amino acids: CASSLQGGNYGYTF. The CDR3 DNA sequence: TGTGCCAGCAGCTTACAGGGGGGTAACTATGGCTACACCTTC.

The chain uses TRBV12-5 and TRBJ1-1, with 8 bases matching TRBD1. J lost 4 bases, V lost 6 bases, and 4 bases had no gene match. The CDR3 sequence is 13 residues long. Germline CDR1 LGHNT, CDR2 FRNRAP. CDR3 region: CASGPTGGTEAFF. The CDR3 DNA sequence: TGTGCTAGTGGACCCACAGGGGGCACTGAAGCTTTCTTT.

This chain links TRBV27 with TRBJ2-7; D gene unclear. Germline lookup yields CDR1 MNHEY and CDR2 SMNVEV (reference sequence). The CDR3 has 15 amino acids. V was cut by 2 bases and J by 2 bases, with 13 bases left in between. CDR3 DNA sequence: TGTGCCAGCAGTTTAACTCATGGTTTTACCTACGAGCAGTACTTC. Its translation: CASSLTHGFTYEQYF.

In this sample, this clone turned up once. The chain is built from TRBV5-1 and TRBJ2-7; possible D gene TRBD2, 5 bases. Trimming took off 4 bases at V and 1 base at J, with 12 bases between the two ends. This CDR3 is 14 amino acids long. The germline V gene encodes CDR1 SGHRS and CDR2 YFSETQ. CDR3 region: CASSPTAGSYEQYF. The DNA for the CDR3 is TGCGCCAGCAGCCCGACGGCGGGTTCCTACGAGCAGTACTTC. The full variable domain, its missing parts supplied by reference TRBV5-1 and TRBJ2-7, is KAGVTQTPRYLIKTRGQQVTLSCSPISGHRSVSWYQQTPGQGLQFLFEYFSETQRNKGNFPGRFSGRQFSNSRSEMNVSTLELGDSALYLCASSPTAGSYEQYFGPGTRLTVT.

V gene TRBV19 combines with J gene TRBJ2-7; the match to TRBD1 covers 9 bases. V trimming: 6 bases; J trimming: 4 bases; junction bases outside the gene matches: 7. Germline V gene data show CDR1 as LNHDA and CDR2 as SQIVND (reference sequence). This CDR3 comprises 14 residues. The CDR3 DNA follows: TGTGCCAGTAGACCGGGGACAGGGTTGTACGAGCAGTACTTC. Translated, it gives CASRPGTGLYEQYF.

A few counts support this clone. The J gene is TRBJ1-2, the V gene TRBV7-8; D gene unclear. This CDR3 is 14 amino acids long. Trimming shortened V by 5 bases and J by 4 bases, and 14 bases separated the two germline ends. Per the germline V gene, CDR1 is SGHVS and CDR2 is FQNEAQ. As DNA, the CDR3 is TGTGCCAGCAGCACCCATTCAGGAGGCTATGGCTACACCTTC. It encodes CASSTHSGGYGYTF.

In its sample, this clone was seen once. The rearrangement links TRBV5-1 to TRBJ1-5, with D tentatively TRBD1 (6 bases). Per germline, CDR1 SGHRS and CDR2 YFSETQ. With 4 bases removed from V and 0 bases from J, the gap between germline ends came to 17 bases. The CDR3 contains 17 residues. Here the CDR3 reads CASSPGGGVSSNQPQHF. For the CDR3, the DNA is TGCGCCAGCAGCCCCGGAGGGGGGGTGAGTAGCAATCAGCCCCAGCATTTT.

V and J are TRBV5-1 and TRBJ2-1; TRBD2 aligns across 8 bases. The CDR3 sequence is 17 residues long. Germline V CDR1 and CDR2: SGHRS, YFSETQ. J lost 5 bases, V lost 0 bases, and 10 bases had no gene match. CDR3 amino acids: CASSLARTSQNHNEQFF. The CDR3 DNA follows: TGCGCCAGCAGCTTGGCCAGGACTAGCCAGAACCACAATGAGCAGTTCTTC.

J is TRBJ2-2 and V is TRBV27, with a weak D call TRBD1 (6 bases). The CDR3 extends over 16 amino acids. Germline CDR1 is MNHEY and CDR2 is SMNVEV (reference sequence). Trimming pared 6 bases from V and 1 base from J, leaving 15 bases between. The CDR3 reads CASSLSATGNTGELFF. CDR3 nucleotides: TGTGCCAGCAGCCTGAGTGCGACAGGGAACACCGGGGAGCTGTTTTTT.

The rearrangement uses TRBV18 and TRBJ1-2; 10 nucleotides align to TRBD1. With V trimmed by 3 bases and J by 0 bases, 4 bases remained unmatched. Germline CDR1 is KGHSH and CDR2 is LQKENI. This CDR3 spans 16 amino acids. CDR3: CASSPQTGGTNYGYTF. CDR3 coding DNA: TGTGCCAGCTCACCTCAGACAGGGGGCACTAACTATGGCTACACCTTC.